The clone carrying this TCR beta chain was counted ten times or more. The sample originates from a study of early T cells in non-severe SARS-CoV-2 infection. TCRdb reanalysed the 5' RACE reads using MiXCR and keeps one entry per CDR3 protein. The sample consists of fewer than 65,000 distinct CDR3 sequences, approximately 8% of them appearing once. The TCR was taken from an adult who was a healthcare worker with PCR-confirmed SARS-CoV-2 infection or an uninfected control (not recorded which). The sequencing used whole blood, collected at baseline.

This chain's CDR3 is CASSFSGGASDTQYF. Written as DNA, the CDR3 is TGTGCCAGCAGTTTTAGCGGGGGGGCCTCAGATACGCAGTATTTT. This chain connects TRBV27 to TRBJ2-3; 11 nucleotides line up with TRBD2. There are 15 residues in the CDR3. V shed 3 bases and J 4 bases; nucleotides not matched to a gene: 3. Germline V CDR1 and CDR2: MNHEY, SMNVEV (reference sequence).